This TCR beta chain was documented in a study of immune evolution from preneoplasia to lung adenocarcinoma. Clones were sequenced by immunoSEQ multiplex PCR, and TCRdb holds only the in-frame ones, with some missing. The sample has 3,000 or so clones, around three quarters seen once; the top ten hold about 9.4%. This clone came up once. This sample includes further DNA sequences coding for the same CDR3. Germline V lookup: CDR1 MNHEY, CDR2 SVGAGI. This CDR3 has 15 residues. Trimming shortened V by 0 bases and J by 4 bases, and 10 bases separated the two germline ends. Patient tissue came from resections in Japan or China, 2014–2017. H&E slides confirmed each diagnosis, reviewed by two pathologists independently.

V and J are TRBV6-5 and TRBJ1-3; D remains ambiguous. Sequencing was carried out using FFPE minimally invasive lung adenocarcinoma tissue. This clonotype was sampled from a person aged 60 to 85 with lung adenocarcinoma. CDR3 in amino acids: CASSYSRRVGNTIYF. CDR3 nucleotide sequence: TGTGCCAGCAGTTACTCGAGGAGGGTGGGAAACACCATATATTTT.